What follows describes a single TCR beta chain. What it recognizes is unknown. This sample was taken from a study of CD8 T cells in Susac syndrome. Findings of the study overall: TCR sequencing and HLA analysis covered a relatively small number of individuals.

The authors reverse transcribed about 0.45 to 1 ug RNA with random hexamers. TCRdb analysed the immunoSEQ multiplex PCR reads with MiXCR anew, one entry per CDR3 protein. The sample includes about 150,000 distinct CDR3 sequences, 85% to 95% seen only once; the top ten take roughly 0.16%. Sequencing of TCR beta covered CD8+ and CD4+ T cells obtained from blood. Negative magnetic isolation gave CD8+ and CD4+ cells; FACS enriched CD8+ TEMRA. The CDR3 runs 15 residues. Trimming shortened V by 8 bases and J by 3 bases, and 19 bases separated the two germline ends. CDR1 and CDR2 (germline): SGHAT, FQNNGV. This receptor was taken from a human donor with Susac syndrome. The sequenced sample was CD4+ T cells from PBMCs. V is TRBV11-2 and J is TRBJ2-5; possible D gene TRBD1, 6 bases. CDR3 DNA sequence: TGTGCCAGCCGATACTCGGGACATTCAAAAGAGACCCAGTACTTC. Encoded protein: CASRYSGHSKETQYF.